The source of this T cell receptor beta chain is a study of T cell responses to AZD1222 COVID-19 vaccine. Points on this clone: Its antigen is unknown.

General study findings and limits: Regions left unmutated in variants are reportedly the target of nearly half of spike-specific TCRs.

Germline V lookup: CDR1 SGHNT, CDR2 YYREEE (reference sequence). With 5 bases removed from V and 9 bases from J, the gap between germline ends came to 18 bases. The CDR3 spans 14 residues. Assay used: immunoSEQ multiplex PCR; TCRdb lists only in-frame clones, some missing. Among about 86,000 clones, 90% were seen once, and the ten largest hold 3%. The sequencing here drew on peripheral blood, taken on day 0 of AZD1222 vaccination. The genes are TRBV5-4 and TRBJ2-1; maybe TRBD2 (6 bases). The clonotype comes from an adult in good health. The CDR3, as DNA: TGTGCCAGCAGATCGGGACTTGGGGTGGGTGAGCAGTTCTTC. Protein: CASRSGLGVGEQFF.